This TCR beta chain was obtained from a study of glioma-infiltrating T cells. Study-wide findings and caveats: Tissue-blood divergence was below expectation in non-neoplastic patients, above in gliomas.

The iRepertoire nested amplicon-rescue multiplex PCR amplified TCR alpha and beta CDR3s from RNA. Tissue mRNA or PBMC total RNA, roughly 100-400 ng, went into one-step reverse transcription and amplification. One entry per CDR3 protein, called by TCRdb with MiXCR from the multiplex PCR reads. Of around 140,000 distinct CDR3 sequences listed, 30% to 40% are singletons. A word on this clonotype: As yet, its antigen is unknown.

CDR1 and CDR2 from the germline V gene are WNHNN and SYGVQD (reference sequence). The CDR3 has 16 residues. Trimming at V came to 2 bases and at J to 1 base, leaving 0 bases not matched to a gene. V and J are TRBV10-1 and TRBJ2-1; 12 nucleotides line up with TRBD2. Input material: glioma tissue, nonneoplastic brain tissue, or PBMCs (not recorded which). This receptor was taken from a human donor with low-grade glioma or glioblastoma, undergoing nonglioma brain surgery, or in good health (not recorded which). CDR3 sequence (DNA): TGCGCCAGCAGTGAGACTAGCGGGGGGTCCTACAATGAGCAGTTCTTC. It encodes CASSETSGGSYNEQFF.